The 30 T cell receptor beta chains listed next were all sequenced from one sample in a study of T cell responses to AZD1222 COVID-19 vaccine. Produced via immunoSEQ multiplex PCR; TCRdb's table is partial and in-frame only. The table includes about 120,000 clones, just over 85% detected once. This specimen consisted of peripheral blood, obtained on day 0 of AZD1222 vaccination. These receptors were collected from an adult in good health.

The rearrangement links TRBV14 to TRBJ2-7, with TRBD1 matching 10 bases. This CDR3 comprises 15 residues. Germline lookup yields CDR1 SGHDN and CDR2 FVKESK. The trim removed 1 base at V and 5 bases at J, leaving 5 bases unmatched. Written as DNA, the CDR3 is TGTGCCAGCAGCCAAGGGGACAGGGGCGAGGACGAGCAGTACTTC. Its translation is CASSQGDRGEDEQYF.

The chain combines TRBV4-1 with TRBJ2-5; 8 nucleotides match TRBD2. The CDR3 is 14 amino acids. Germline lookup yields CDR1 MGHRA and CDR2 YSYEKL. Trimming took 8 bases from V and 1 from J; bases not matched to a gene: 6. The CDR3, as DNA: TGCGCCAGCGGGGTAGCGGGGACCCAAGAGACCCAGTACTTC. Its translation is CASGVAGTQETQYF.

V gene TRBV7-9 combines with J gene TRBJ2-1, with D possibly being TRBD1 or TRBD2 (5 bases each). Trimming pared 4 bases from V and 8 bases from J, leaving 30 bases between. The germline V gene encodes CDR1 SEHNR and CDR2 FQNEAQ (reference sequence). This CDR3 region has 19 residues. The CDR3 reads CASSSDQFSSIPTRDEQFF. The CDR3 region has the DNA TGTGCCAGCAGCTCCGACCAATTTTCTAGCATCCCGACCAGGGATGAGCAGTTCTTC.

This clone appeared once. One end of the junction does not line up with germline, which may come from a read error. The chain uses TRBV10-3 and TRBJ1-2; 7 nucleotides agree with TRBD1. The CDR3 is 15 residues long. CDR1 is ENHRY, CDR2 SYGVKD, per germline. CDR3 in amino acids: CAISGSGGTEAKLAF. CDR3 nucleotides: TGTGCCATCAGTGGGTCCGGGGGGACAGAGGCCAAGCTGGCCTTC.

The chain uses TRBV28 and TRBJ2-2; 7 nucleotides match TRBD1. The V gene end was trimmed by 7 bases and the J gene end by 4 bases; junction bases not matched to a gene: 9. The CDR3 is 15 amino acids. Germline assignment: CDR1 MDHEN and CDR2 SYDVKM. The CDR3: CASIATGSPTGELFF. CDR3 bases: TGTGCCAGCATCGCGACAGGGAGTCCCACCGGGGAGCTGTTTTTT.

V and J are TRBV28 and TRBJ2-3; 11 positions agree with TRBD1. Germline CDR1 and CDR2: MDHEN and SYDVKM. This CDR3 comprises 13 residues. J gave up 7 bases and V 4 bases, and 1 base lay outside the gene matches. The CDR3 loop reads CASSWTGGNTQYF. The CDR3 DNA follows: TGTGCCAGCAGTTGGACAGGGGGCAATACGCAGTATTTT. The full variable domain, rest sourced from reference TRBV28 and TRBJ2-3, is DVKVTQSSRYLVKRTGEKVFLECVQDMDHENMFWYRQDPGLGLRLIYFSYDVKMKEKGDIPEGYSVSREKKERFSLILESASTNQTSMYLCASSWTGGNTQYFGPGTRLTVL.

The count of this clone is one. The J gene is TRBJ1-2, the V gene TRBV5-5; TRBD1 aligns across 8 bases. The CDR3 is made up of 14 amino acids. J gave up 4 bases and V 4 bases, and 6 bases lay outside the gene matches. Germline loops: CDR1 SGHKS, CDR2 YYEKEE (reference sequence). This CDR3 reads CASSLRGLGYGYTF. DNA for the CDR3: TGTGCCAGCAGCCTCAGGGGGCTGGGCTATGGCTACACCTTC.

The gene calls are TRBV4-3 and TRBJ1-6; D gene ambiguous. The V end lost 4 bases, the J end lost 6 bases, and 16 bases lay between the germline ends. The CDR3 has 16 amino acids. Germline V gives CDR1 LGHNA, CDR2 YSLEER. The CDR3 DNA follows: TGCGCCAGCAGCCGATCCCGGATAGGCAGTAATTCACCCCTCCACTTT. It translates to CASSRSRIGSNSPLHF.

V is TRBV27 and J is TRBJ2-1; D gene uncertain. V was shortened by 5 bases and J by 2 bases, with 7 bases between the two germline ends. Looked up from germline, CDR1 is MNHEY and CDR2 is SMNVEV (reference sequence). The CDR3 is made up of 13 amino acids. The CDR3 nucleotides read TGTGCCAGCAGTACTAAAACCTACAATGAGCAGTTCTTC. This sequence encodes CASSTKTYNEQFF.

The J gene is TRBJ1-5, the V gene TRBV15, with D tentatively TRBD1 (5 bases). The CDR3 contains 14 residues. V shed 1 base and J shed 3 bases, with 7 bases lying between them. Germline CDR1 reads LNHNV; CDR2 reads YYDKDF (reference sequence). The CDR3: CATSRGTHNQPQHF. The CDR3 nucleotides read TGTGCCACCAGCAGAGGGACACACAATCAGCCCCAGCATTTT.

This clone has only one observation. For the CDR3, the DNA is TGTGCCAGCAGCCGGGTGGACGGTGAGCAGTTCTTC. This codes for CASSRVDGEQFF. V and J are TRBV3-1 (or the pseudogene TRBV3-2) and TRBJ2-1; no firm D call. CDR1 is LGHDT, CDR2 YNNKEL, per germline (reference sequence). Trimming shortened V by 4 bases and J by 9 bases, and 10 bases separated the two germline ends. The CDR3 has 12 amino acids.

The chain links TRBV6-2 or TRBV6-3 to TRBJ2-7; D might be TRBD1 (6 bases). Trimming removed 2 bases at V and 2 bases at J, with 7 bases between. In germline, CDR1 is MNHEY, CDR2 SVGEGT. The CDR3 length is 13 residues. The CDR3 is CASSYEGAYEQYF. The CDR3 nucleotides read TGTGCCAGCAGTTACGAGGGGGCCTACGAGCAGTACTTC.

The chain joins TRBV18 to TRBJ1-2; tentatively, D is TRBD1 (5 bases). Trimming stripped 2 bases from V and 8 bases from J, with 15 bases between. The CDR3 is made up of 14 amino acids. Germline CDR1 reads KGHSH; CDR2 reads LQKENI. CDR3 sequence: CASSPNLAGGGYTF. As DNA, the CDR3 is TGTGCCAGCTCACCAAACCTCGCCGGGGGAGGCTACACCTTC.

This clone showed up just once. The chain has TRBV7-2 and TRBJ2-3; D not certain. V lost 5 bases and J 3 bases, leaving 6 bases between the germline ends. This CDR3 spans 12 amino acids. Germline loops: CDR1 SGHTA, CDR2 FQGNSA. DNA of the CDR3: TGTGCCAGCAGCGGGCCGACAGATACGCAGTATTTT. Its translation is CASSGPTDTQYF.

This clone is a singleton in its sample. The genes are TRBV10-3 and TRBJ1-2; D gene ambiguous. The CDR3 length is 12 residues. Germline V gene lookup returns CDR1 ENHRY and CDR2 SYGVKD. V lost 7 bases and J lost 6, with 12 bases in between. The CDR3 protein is CAIMGGYDGYTF. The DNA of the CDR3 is TGTGCCATCATGGGTGGTTATGATGGCTACACCTTC.

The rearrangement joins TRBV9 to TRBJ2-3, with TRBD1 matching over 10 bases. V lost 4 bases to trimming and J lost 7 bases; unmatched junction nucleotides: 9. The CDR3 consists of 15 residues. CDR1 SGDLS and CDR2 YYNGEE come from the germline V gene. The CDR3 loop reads CASSFLGTGDHTQYF. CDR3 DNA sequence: TGTGCCAGCAGCTTCCTCGGGACAGGGGACCATACGCAGTATTTT.

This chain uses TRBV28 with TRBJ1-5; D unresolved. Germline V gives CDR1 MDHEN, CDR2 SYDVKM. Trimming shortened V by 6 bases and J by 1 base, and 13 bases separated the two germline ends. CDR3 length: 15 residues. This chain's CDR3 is CASRPPNGSNQPQHF. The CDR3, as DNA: TGTGCCAGCAGACCACCTAACGGAAGCAATCAGCCCCAGCATTTT.

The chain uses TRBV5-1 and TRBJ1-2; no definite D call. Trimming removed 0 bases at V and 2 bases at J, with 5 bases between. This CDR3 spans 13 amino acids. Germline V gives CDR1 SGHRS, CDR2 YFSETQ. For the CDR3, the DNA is TGCGCCAGCAGCTTGGAAGTAAACTATGGCTACACCTTC. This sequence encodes CASSLEVNYGYTF. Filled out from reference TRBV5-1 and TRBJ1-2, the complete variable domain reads KAGVTQTPRYLIKTRGQQVTLSCSPISGHRSVSWYQQTPGQGLQFLFEYFSETQRNKGNFPGRFSGRQFSNSRSEMNVSTLELGDSALYLCASSLEVNYGYTFGSGTRLTVV.

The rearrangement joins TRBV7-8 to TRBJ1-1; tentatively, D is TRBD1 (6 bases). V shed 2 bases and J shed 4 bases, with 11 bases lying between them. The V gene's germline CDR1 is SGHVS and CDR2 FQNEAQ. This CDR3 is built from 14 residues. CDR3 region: CASSLIARGTEAFF. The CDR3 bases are TGTGCCAGCAGCTTAATCGCCAGGGGCACTGAAGCTTTCTTT.

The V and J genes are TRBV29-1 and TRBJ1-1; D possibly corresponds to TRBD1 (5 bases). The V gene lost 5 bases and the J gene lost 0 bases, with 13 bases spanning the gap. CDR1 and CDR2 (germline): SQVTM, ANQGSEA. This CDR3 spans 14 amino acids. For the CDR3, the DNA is TGCAGCGTTACATCGACAGCCATGAACACTGAAGCTTTCTTT. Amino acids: CSVTSTAMNTEAFF.

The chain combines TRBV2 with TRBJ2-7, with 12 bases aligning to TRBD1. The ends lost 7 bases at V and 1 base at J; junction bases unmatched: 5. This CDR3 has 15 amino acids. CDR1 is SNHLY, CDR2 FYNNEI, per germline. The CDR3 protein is CASMRDRGLSYEQYF. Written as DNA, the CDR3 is TGTGCCAGCATGAGGGACAGGGGGCTATCCTACGAGCAGTACTTC.

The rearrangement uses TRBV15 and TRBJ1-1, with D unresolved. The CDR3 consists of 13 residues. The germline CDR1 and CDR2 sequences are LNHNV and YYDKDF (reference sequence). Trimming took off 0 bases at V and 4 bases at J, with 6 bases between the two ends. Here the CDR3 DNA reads TGTGCCACCAGCAGAGATCCGGGCACTGAAGCTTTCTTT. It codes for CATSRDPGTEAFF.

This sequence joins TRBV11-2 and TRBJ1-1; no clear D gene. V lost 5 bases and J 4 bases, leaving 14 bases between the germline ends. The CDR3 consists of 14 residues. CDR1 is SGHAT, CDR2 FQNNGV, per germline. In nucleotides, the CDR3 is TGTGCCAGCAGCCGGATCCGGGGAAGCACTGAAGCTTTCTTT. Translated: CASSRIRGSTEAFF.

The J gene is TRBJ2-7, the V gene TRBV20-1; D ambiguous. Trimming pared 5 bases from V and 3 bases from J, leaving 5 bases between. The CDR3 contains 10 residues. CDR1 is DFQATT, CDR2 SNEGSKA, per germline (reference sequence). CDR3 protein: CSAFDYEQYF. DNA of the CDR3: TGCAGTGCTTTCGACTACGAGCAGTACTTC.

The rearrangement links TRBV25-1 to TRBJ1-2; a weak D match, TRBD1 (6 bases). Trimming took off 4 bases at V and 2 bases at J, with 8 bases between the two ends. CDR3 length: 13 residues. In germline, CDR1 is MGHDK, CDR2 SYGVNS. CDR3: CASSVTGNYGYTF. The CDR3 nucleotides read TGTGCCAGCAGTGTAACAGGGAACTATGGCTACACCTTC.

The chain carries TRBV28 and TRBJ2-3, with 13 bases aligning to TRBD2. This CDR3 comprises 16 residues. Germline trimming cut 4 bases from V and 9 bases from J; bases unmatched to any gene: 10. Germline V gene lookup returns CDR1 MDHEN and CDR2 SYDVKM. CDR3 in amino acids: CASSSAGTSGAYTQYF. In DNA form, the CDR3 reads TGTGCCAGCAGTTCTGCCGGGACTAGCGGGGCTTACACGCAGTATTTT.

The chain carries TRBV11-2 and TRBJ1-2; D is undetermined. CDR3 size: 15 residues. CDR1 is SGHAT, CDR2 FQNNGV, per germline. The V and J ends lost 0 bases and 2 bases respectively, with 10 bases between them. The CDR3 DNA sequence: TGTGCCAGCAGCTTAGATTGGACCCCCAACTATGGCTACACCTTC. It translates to CASSLDWTPNYGYTF.

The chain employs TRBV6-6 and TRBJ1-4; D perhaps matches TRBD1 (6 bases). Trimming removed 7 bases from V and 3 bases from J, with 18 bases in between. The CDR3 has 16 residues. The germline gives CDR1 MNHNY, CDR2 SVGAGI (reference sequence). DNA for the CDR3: TGTGCCAGCACCCCAAGGGGGGCGCAGGCTAATGAAAAACTGTTTTTT. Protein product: CASTPRGAQANEKLFF.

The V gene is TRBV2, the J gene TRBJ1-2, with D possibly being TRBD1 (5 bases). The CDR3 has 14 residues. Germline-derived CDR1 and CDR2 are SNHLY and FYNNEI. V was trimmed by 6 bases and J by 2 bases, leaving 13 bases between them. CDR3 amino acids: CASRFNRNNYGYTF. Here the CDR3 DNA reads TGTGCCAGCAGATTCAACAGGAACAACTATGGCTACACCTTC.

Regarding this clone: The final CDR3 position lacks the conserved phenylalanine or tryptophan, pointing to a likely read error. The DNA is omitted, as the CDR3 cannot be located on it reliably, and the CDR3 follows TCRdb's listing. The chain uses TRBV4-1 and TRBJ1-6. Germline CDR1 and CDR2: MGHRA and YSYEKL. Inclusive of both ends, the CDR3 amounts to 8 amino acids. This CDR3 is CASSQGEP.